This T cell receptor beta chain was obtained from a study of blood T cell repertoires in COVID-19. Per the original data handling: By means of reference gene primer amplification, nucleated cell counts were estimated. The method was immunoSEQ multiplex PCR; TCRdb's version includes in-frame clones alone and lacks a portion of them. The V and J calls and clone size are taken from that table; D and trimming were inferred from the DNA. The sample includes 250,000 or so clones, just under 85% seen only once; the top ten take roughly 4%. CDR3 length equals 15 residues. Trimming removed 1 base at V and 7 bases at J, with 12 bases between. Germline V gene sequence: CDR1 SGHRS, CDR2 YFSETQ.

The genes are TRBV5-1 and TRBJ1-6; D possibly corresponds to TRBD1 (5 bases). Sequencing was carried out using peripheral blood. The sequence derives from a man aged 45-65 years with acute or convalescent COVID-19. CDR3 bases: TGCGCCAGCAGCTTGATCGGGACTAAAAATTCACCCCTCCACTTT. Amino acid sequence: CASSLIGTKNSPLHF. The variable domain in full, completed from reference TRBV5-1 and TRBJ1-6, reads KAGVTQTPRYLIKTRGQQVTLSCSPISGHRSVSWYQQTPGQGLQFLFEYFSETQRNKGNFPGRFSGRQFSNSRSEMNVSTLELGDSALYLCASSLIGTKNSPLHFGNGTRLTVT.